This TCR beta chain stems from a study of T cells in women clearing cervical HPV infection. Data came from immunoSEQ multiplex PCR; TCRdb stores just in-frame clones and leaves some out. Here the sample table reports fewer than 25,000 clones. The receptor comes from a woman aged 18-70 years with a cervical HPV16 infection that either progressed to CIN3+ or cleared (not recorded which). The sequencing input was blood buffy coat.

The CDR3 bases that were read are TGTGCCAGCAGCTTTGGCCGGGGGGGTTACAATGAG. Translated: CASSFGRGGYNE. The complete CDR3 protein is CASSFGRGGYNEQFF. The J gene is TRBJ2-1, the V gene TRBV5-6; 8 bases line up with TRBD2. With the read ending 3 residues before the CDR3 end, the germline J gene is used to fill in that end. Germline CDR1 SGHDT, CDR2 YYEEEE. There are 15 residues in the CDR3. V was pared by 2 bases and J by 4 bases, with 5 bases of the junction left unmatched.